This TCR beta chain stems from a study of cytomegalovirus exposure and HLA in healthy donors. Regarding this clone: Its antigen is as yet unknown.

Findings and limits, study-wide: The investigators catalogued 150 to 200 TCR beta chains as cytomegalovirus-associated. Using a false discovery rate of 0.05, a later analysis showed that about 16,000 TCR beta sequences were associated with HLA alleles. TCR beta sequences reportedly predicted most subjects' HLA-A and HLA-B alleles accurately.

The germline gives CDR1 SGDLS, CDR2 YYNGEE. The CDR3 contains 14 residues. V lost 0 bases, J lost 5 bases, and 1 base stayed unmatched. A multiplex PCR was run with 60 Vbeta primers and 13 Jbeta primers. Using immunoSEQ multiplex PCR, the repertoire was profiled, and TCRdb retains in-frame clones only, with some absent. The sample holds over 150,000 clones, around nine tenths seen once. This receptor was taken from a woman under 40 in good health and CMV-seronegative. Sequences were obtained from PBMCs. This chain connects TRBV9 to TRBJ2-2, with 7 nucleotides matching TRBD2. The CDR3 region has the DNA TGTGCCAGCAGCGTAGAACTAGCGACCGGGGAGCTGTTTTTT. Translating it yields CASSVELATGELFF.